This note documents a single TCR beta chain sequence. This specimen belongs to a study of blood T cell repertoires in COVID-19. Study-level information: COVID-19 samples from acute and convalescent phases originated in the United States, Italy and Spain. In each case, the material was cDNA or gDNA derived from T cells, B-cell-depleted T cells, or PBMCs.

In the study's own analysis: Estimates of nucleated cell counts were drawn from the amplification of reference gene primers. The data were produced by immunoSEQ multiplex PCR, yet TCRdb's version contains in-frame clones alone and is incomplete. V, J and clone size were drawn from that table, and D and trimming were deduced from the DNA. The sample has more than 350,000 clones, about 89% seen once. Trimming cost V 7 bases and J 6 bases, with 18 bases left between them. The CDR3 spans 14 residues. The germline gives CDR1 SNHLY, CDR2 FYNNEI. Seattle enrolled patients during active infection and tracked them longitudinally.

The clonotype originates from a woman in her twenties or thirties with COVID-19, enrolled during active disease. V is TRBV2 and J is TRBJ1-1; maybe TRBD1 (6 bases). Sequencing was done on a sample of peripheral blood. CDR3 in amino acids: CASTTRGGPAEAFF. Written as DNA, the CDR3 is TGTGCCAGCACCACACGCGGGGGGCCCGCTGAAGCTTTCTTT.